These T cell receptor beta chains were read from a single sample in a study of T cell changes during pregnancy in multiple sclerosis. Some clones are missing from TCRdb's copy, which holds only in-frame ones; the method was immunoSEQ multiplex PCR. This sample has 57,000 or so clones, with roughly 90% found just once. This sample comprised peripheral blood, obtained in the second trimester of pregnancy. The receptor set was obtained from a female donor with multiple sclerosis, enrolled in a pregnancy study. Both conserved end residues are trimmed from each CDR3. The order of the fields is V gene, J gene, CDR3 protein.

TRBV4-3	TRBJ2-2	ASSQAWNTGELF
TRBV6-1	TRBJ2-3	ASSEAQGGGTDTQY
TRBV7-3	TRBJ2-3	ASSSDRWEHTQY
TRBV5-8	TRBJ1-5	ASSLGTLYSNQPQH
TRBV2	TRBJ2-3	ASSEALVLGGDTQY
TRBV4-1	TRBJ1-5	ASSRGSGQPQH
TRBV19	TRBJ2-5	ASSIGSGSQTQY
TRBV2	TRBJ1-3	ASSPGGSGNTIY
TRBV18	TRBJ1-5	ASSWSGTSNQPQH
TRBV5-1	TRBJ1-2	ASSPGTGEPYT
TRBV5-4	TRBJ2-7	ASSLTSGDSYEQY
TRBV18	TRBJ2-1	ASSPLAGGSYNEQF
TRBV30	TRBJ2-7	AWGGQAHEQY
TRBV2	TRBJ2-7	ASSDLERRGVEQY
TRBV5-1	TRBJ1-2	ASSLVGATGGGGYT
TRBV7-8	TRBJ1-6	ASSAEEGARSPLH
TRBV29-1	TRBJ1-2	SIGPNYGYT
TRBV27	TRBJ1-1	ASSLSVRGTEAF
TRBV9	TRBJ2-5	ASSVATSGGVVQETQY
TRBV2	TRBJ2-4	ASREGGGGLSGKNIQY
TRBV7-9	TRBJ1-6	ASTTGGSSYNSPLH
TRBV29-1	TRBJ1-5	SVGGSGDQPQH
TRBV19	TRBJ1-4	ASSDVPASIRNEKLF
TRBV6-5	TRBJ2-7	ASSYVRGRIHEQY
TRBV19	TRBJ2-5	ASSATSSETQY
TRBV6-6	TRBJ2-7	ASWTGLAYEQY
TRBV6-1	TRBJ1-3	ASSEGTGKNTIY
TRBV28	TRBJ2-1	ASSDPSLRLGEQF
TRBV4-2	TRBJ1-2	ASSQDLQVYGYT
TRBV11-3	TRBJ1-6	ASSLAGERNSPLH
TRBV5-5	TRBJ2-5	ASSLAGGREWETQY
TRBV6-1	TRBJ1-5	ASRSTGNQPQH
TRBV29-1	TRBJ1-3	SVEVRSGNTIY
TRBV30	TRBJ2-7	AWSVGQGLAYEQY
TRBV20-1	TRBJ2-1	SARSPEQF
TRBV9	TRBJ2-3	ASSVVGGAPDTQY
TRBV19	TRBJ1-5	ASSIRRSQPQH
TRBV7-3	TRBJ2-3	ASRRLGTDTQY
TRBV2	TRBJ1-5	ASSPGQGALSNQPQH
TRBV19	TRBJ1-6	ASRRGGPYNSPLH
TRBV4-2	TRBJ2-1	ASSQEGLASPRSYNEQF
TRBV7-9	TRBJ1-2	ASSRTQGHYGYT
TRBV7-3	TRBJ2-7	ASSPSVNSYEQY
TRBV18	TRBJ2-7	ASSQGYSYEQY
TRBV7-2	TRBJ2-7	ASSLFLADYYEQY
TRBV7-3	TRBJ1-4	ASSAGGGKLF
TRBV7-3	TRBJ2-5	ASSLTPPASGGAQTQY
TRBV5-6	TRBJ2-1	ASSLAGAQYNEQF